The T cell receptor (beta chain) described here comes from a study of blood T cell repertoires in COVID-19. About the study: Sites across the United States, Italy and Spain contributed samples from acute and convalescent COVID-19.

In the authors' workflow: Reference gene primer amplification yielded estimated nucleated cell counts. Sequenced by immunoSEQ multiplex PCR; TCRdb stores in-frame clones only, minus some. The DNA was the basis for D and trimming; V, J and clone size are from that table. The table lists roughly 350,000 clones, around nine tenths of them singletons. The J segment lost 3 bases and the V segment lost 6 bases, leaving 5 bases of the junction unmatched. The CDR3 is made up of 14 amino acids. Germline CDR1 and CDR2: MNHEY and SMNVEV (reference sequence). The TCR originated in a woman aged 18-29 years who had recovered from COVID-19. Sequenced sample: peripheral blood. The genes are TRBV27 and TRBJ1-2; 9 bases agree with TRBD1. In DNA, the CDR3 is TGTGCCAGCAGCCCGACAGGGGGATACTATGGCTACACCTTC. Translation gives CASSPTGGYYGYTF.